The rows below give T cell receptor beta chains drawn from one sample of a study of Graves' ophthalmopathy and Graves' hyperthyroidism. TCRdb re-called the multiplex PCR reads through MiXCR, storing one row per CDR3 protein. The sample contains some 250,000 distinct CDR3 sequences, less than 55% of which appear only once. Specimen: peripheral blood. The source of these receptors is an adult man with Graves' ophthalmopathy. The CDR3 runs from the conserved cysteine through the conserved F or W. Fields, in order: D gene, clone size, J gene, V gene, CDR3 protein, CDR3 DNA. The D gene is left open where the match is weak. For some rows the clone size is stated as once, few or many, or as a class when expanded; others skip it.

NA NA TRBJ2-1 TRBV10-3 CARDGKGPVEQFF TGTGCCAGGGATGGTAAGGGCCCCGTTGAGCAGTTCTTC
NA NA TRBJ1-1 TRBV20-1 CSVKSHSNTEAFF TGCAGTGTTAAGTCCCACAGTAACACTGAAGCTTTCTTT
NA NA TRBJ2-7 TRBV6-2/TRBV6-3 CASSYSDRSSSYEQYF TGTGCCAGCAGTTACTCGGACAGATCAAGCTCCTACGAGCAGTACTTC
NA medium-sized TRBJ1-5 TRBV24-1 CATSDGDKGTDQPQHF TGTGCCACCAGTGATGGGGACAAGGGAACCGATCAGCCCCAGCATTTT
NA NA TRBJ2-5 TRBV7-2 CASSLDWVGLETQYF TGTGCCAGCAGCTTAGATTGGGTGGGTCTGGAGACCCAGTACTTC
NA NA TRBJ2-5 TRBV10-1 CASSGGVETQYF TGCGCCAGCAGTGGAGGAGTAGAGACCCAGTACTTC
NA NA TRBJ2-5 TRBV6-5 CASSHDRETQYF TGTGCCAGCAGCCATGATCGAGAGACCCAGTACTTC
NA NA TRBJ2-3 TRBV19 CASQGTDTQYF TGTGCCAGTCAGGGGACAGATACGCAGTATTTT
NA NA TRBJ1-2 TRBV19 CASSIDFLGFYGYTF TGTGCCAGTAGTATAGATTTTTTAGGGTTCTATGGCTACACCTTC
NA few TRBJ1-2 TRBV19 CASSIPPGYYTF TGTGCCAGTAGTATCCCACCCGGATACTACACCTTC
TRBD2 once TRBJ2-2 TRBV28 CASSPTSAGTGELFF TGTGCCAGCAGTCCGACTAGCGCGGGAACCGGGGAGCTGTTTTTT
TRBD2 NA TRBJ2-1 TRBV29-1 CSVDGTSESSYNEQFF TGCAGCGTTGATGGGACTAGCGAAAGCTCCTACAATGAGCAGTTCTTC
NA few TRBJ1-5 TRBV6-4 CASSDRDGQPQHF TGTGCCAGCAGTGACAGGGATGGTCAGCCCCAGCATTTT
NA NA TRBJ2-5 TRBV5-4 CASSLVLAGEETQYF TGTGCCAGCAGCTTGGTGCTCGCCGGTGAAGAGACCCAGTACTTC
NA many TRBJ1-5 TRBV24-1 CAAGDSNQPQHF TGTGCCGCCGGGGACAGCAATCAGCCCCAGCATTTT
NA few TRBJ1-1 TRBV2 CASSVTANTEAFF TGTGCCAGCAGTGTGACGGCGAACACTGAAGCTTTCTTT
TRBD1 NA TRBJ1-2 TRBV5-5 CASSAQGLNYGYTF TGTGCCAGCAGCGCACAGGGGCTTAACTATGGCTACACCTTC
NA NA TRBJ1-1 TRBV14 CASSQDPGLDTEAFF TGTGCCAGCAGCCAAGACCCGGGACTCGACACTGAAGCTTTCTTT
NA many TRBJ1-2 TRBV20-1 CSALDSRQDGYTF TGCAGTGCATTGGACAGCCGCCAGGATGGCTACACCTTC
NA few TRBJ1-1 TRBV20-1 CSASSTGQFEAFF TGCAGTGCCTCGTCCACAGGGCAGTTTGAAGCTTTCTTT
NA once TRBJ1-3 TRBV20-1 CSAIDNGLLGNTIYF TGCAGTGCCATTGACAACGGCCTACTTGGAAACACCATATATTTT
NA NA TRBJ2-6 TRBV25-1 CASSPEGARGANVLTF TGTGCCAGCAGTCCGGAGGGGGCGCGAGGGGCCAACGTCCTGACTTTC
TRBD2 NA TRBJ2-2 TRBV10-3 CAITAGTSANTGELFF TGTGCCATCACGGCCGGGACTAGCGCGAACACCGGGGAGCTGTTTTTT
TRBD1 NA TRBJ2-7 TRBV24-1 CATSDPGQGAGEQYF TGTGCCACCAGTGATCCAGGACAGGGGGCGGGAGAGCAGTACTTC
NA NA TRBJ1-5 TRBV5-1 CASSPDDNSNQPQHF TGCGCCAGCAGCCCGGACGACAACAGCAATCAGCCCCAGCATTTT
NA few TRBJ2-5 TRBV7-6 CASSFSADWYF TGTGCCAGCAGCTTTAGTGCGGACTGGTACTTC
TRBD1 NA TRBJ2-5 TRBV10-2 CASRTRTGGRETQYF TGTGCCAGCAGGACGCGGACAGGGGGCAGGGAGACCCAGTACTTC
NA NA TRBJ2-5 TRBV20-1 CSARSRDSRGSETQYF TGCAGTGCTAGATCCCGGGACTCCAGAGGCTCAGAGACCCAGTACTTC
TRBD2 NA TRBJ2-5 TRBV20-1 CSASWIVRTRVTQYF TGCAGTGCCTCGTGGATTGTCCGGACTAGGGTGACCCAGTACTTC
NA few TRBJ1-2 TRBV20-1 CSATSTGENYGYTF TGCAGTGCTACCTCGACGGGAGAAAACTATGGCTACACCTTC
NA NA TRBJ1-5 TRBV12-3/TRBV12-4 CASRLGHRNQPQHF TGTGCCAGCAGGCTAGGACACCGAAATCAGCCCCAGCATTTT
NA NA TRBJ2-7 TRBV5-1 CASSQDRADYEQYF TGCGCCAGCAGCCAGGACAGAGCCGACTACGAGCAGTACTTC
TRBD1 few TRBJ1-4 TRBV12-3/TRBV12-4 CATTGEGNEKLFF TGTGCCACCACAGGGGAAGGGAATGAAAAACTGTTTTTT
NA few TRBJ2-7 TRBV7-9 CASSLKTRRDEQYF TGTGCCAGCAGCTTAAAGACTAGGAGAGACGAGCAGTACTTC
TRBD2 NA TRBJ2-7 TRBV11-3 CASSSGPGTNSYEQYF TGTGCCAGCAGTTCCGGGCCCGGGACTAACTCCTACGAGCAGTACTTC
NA NA TRBJ2-5 TRBV12-3/TRBV12-4 CASSFTGQETQYF TGTGCCAGCAGTTTTACGGGACAAGAGACCCAGTACTTC
NA NA TRBJ2-5 TRBV2 CASPLPLGAETQYF TGTGCCAGTCCCCTTCCCCTAGGGGCAGAGACCCAGTACTTC
TRBD1 NA TRBJ1-1 TRBV7-6 CASSLGQGGNTEAFF TGTGCCAGCAGCCTAGGACAGGGCGGGAACACTGAAGCTTTCTTT
NA few TRBJ1-3 TRBV9 CASRTGTFSGNTIYF TGTGCCAGCAGGACAGGCACTTTCTCTGGAAACACCATATATTTT
NA few TRBJ1-3 TRBV7-9 CASSGGGNTIYF TGTGCCAGCAGTGGTGGTGGAAACACCATATATTTT
TRBD1 many TRBJ2-5 TRBV29-1 CSVRTGGLGETQYF TGCAGCGTTCGGACAGGGGGCTTGGGGGAGACCCAGTACTTC
NA NA TRBJ2-7 TRBV5-8 CASSLQGSLGSYEQYF TGTGCCAGCAGCCTACAGGGAAGCCTGGGATCCTACGAGCAGTACTTC
NA many TRBJ1-1 TRBV5-1 CASSLLRGDTEAFF TGCGCCAGCAGCCTACTTCGAGGGGACACTGAAGCTTTCTTT
NA few TRBJ2-5 TRBV12-3/TRBV12-4 CASSLDRFQETQYF TGTGCCAGCAGCTTGGACAGATTCCAAGAGACCCAGTACTTC
NA NA TRBJ2-7 TRBV10-1 CASSESSGAYEQYF TGCGCCAGCAGTGAGTCTTCCGGGGCCTACGAGCAGTACTTC
TRBD2 NA TRBJ2-7 TRBV9 CASSASGRSYEQYF TGTGCCAGCAGCGCTAGCGGGAGGTCCTACGAGCAGTACTTC
NA NA TRBJ1-2 TRBV4-1 CASSPTSLISGYTF TGCGCCAGCAGCCCGACCAGCCTTATTAGTGGCTACACCTTC
NA NA TRBJ1-2 TRBV7-9 CASSPAATGFEGYTF TGTGCCAGCAGCCCCGCTGCAACAGGGTTCGAGGGCTACACCTTC
TRBD2 once TRBJ2-7 TRBV29-1 CSVASGRGSYEQYF TGCAGCGTTGCTAGCGGGAGGGGCTCCTACGAGCAGTACTTC
NA many TRBJ2-2 TRBV15 CATSPRGPTGELFF TGTGCCACCAGCCCCCGTGGTCCCACCGGGGAGCTGTTTTTT
TRBD1 few TRBJ1-2 TRBV6-6 CASIGTGAIYGYTF TGTGCCAGCATCGGGACAGGGGCGATCTATGGCTACACCTTC
NA NA TRBJ2-7 TRBV28 CAHRGPTYEQYF TGTGCCCATAGGGGACCAACCTACGAGCAGTACTTC
NA NA TRBJ1-5 TRBV9 CASSVASPGAGQPQHF TGTGCCAGCAGCGTAGCTTCCCCAGGGGCCGGTCAGCCCCAGCATTTT
NA NA TRBJ1-5 TRBV2 CASTTVIQPQHF TGTGCCAGCACCACAGTCATTCAGCCCCAGCATTTT
NA many TRBJ1-5 TRBV7-8 CASSPTNQPQHF TGTGCCAGCAGCCCTACCAATCAGCCCCAGCATTTT